This T cell receptor (beta chain) was sequenced during a study of neurological immune-mediated disorders. Looked up from germline, CDR1 is ENHRY and CDR2 is SYGVKD. Trimming pared 2 bases from V and 4 bases from J, leaving 11 bases between. This CDR3 has 14 amino acids. As for the cDNA, it was generated by 5'RACE with 10-nucleotide random UMIs. TCRdb recomputed calls from the 5' RACE reads with MiXCR, one row per CDR3 protein. The sample yields some 4,500 distinct CDR3 sequences, 20% to 30% seen once. Notes on the study in general: In HTLV-1-associated myelopathy, TCR clonal expansion was greatest, and in multiple sclerosis it was least, below healthy controls.

This clonotype was detected many times. No antigen is known for it. The TCR comes from a woman aged 55-70 years with HTLV-1-associated myelopathy (HAM/TSP). What was sequenced was CD8+ T cells from blood. This rearrangement joins TRBV10-3 to TRBJ1-1; D is uncertain. CDR3 in DNA: TGTGCCATCAGTGAGCCGCGCCAAGCCACTGAAGCTTTCTTT. Translated, it gives CAISEPRQATEAFF.